Listed here are 4 T cell receptor beta chains from one sample, sequenced in a study of blood T cells in healthy people across ages. With a J-beta primer mix and a sample-barcoded 5' primer, a second PCR ran about 7 to 11 cycles. TCRdb re-derived calls from the 5' RACE reads in MiXCR, one entry per CDR3 protein. The table includes about 1.8 million distinct CDR3 sequences, 40% to 55% detected once. The material sequenced was blood. These receptors were taken from a woman in her thirties or forties in good health.

The chain employs TRBV5-4 and TRBJ2-1; a possible D gene is TRBD2 (6 bases). V lost 0 bases, J lost 2 bases, and 12 bases lay in between. Per the germline V gene, CDR1 is SGHNT and CDR2 is YYREEE (reference sequence). CDR3 length equals 16 residues. CDR3 protein: CASSLETSRTYNEQFF. CDR3 DNA sequence: TGTGCCAGCAGCTTGGAAACTAGCCGCACCTACAATGAGCAGTTCTTC.

Of note for this clonotype: The junction and the germline gene differ at one end; a read error may be behind it. V and J are TRBV6-5 and TRBJ2-3; D unresolved. CDR1 is MNHEY and CDR2 is SVGAGI in the germline V gene. There are 19 residues in the CDR3. For the CDR3, the DNA is TGTGCCAGTAGTTACTCGATAGGCGGCTACGGCTCTAGCACAGATACGCAGTATTTT. It yields the protein CASSYSIGGYGSSTDTQYF.

The V call is TRBV7-2, the J call TRBJ2-1; 14 bases are shared with TRBD2. The germline V gene encodes CDR1 SGHTA and CDR2 FQGNSA. The CDR3 covers 15 residues. The V gene end was trimmed by 5 bases and the J gene end by 7 bases; junction bases not matched to a gene: 4. The CDR3 DNA follows: TGTGCCAGCAGCATACGGACTAGCGGGGGGAATGAGCAGTTCTTC. It codes for CASSIRTSGGNEQFF.

J is TRBJ2-2 and V is TRBV20-1; TRBD2 is a possible D gene (6 bases). Germline V gene lookup returns CDR1 DFQATT and CDR2 SNEGSKA (reference sequence). CDR3 length: 16 residues. V gave up 0 bases and J gave up 1 base, with 12 bases separating them. The CDR3 is CSARDRLAKNTGELFF. CDR3 in DNA: TGCAGTGCTAGAGATCGGCTAGCGAAGAACACCGGGGAGCTGTTTTTT.